This T cell receptor (beta chain) was recovered during a study of PD-1 blockade in classical Hodgkin lymphoma. Whole-study context: Patients were given intravenous nivolumab, 3 mg/kg, every 2 weeks.

Points on this clone: Antigen: not known.

Trimming at V came to 3 bases and at J to 5 bases, leaving 4 bases not matched to a gene. Germline-derived CDR1 and CDR2 are SGHAT and FQDESV (reference sequence). This CDR3 is 15 amino acids long. Study outcomes and limitations: While CD8+ TCR diversity did not rise significantly by C4D1, CD4+ TCR diversity did. The repertoire differences lack a defined cause, possibly disease activity or prior therapy.

Profiled with immunoSEQ multiplex PCR; TCRdb holds only in-frame clones, not every one. The sample has 28,000 or so clones, roughly 68% seen once; the top ten hold approximately 10%. All patients experienced relapse after autologous stem cell transplantation, and brentuximab vedotin exposure was variable. The material was peripheral blood mononuclear cells (PBMCs), obtained before the second cycle of nivolumab. This clonotype was sampled from a human donor with classical Hodgkin lymphoma. The rearrangement links TRBV11-1 to TRBJ2-5; 12 nucleotides align to TRBD1. CDR3 nucleotides: TGTGCCAGCAGCTTCGGGACAGGGGGCTTGGAGACCCAGTACTTC. Protein: CASSFGTGGLETQYF.